The 28 T cell receptor beta chains presented below share a single source sample, sequenced in a study of blood T cell repertoires in COVID-19. Here immunoSEQ multiplex PCR was the method, and the copy in TCRdb shows in-frame clones only, minus some. This repertoire shows roughly 300,000 clones, 85% found once; its top ten account for approximately 7.6%. The sequencing input was peripheral blood. These receptors all stem from a human donor in a cohort sampled during active COVID-19.

This chain connects TRBV6-5 to TRBJ1-1; 8 bases fit TRBD1. This CDR3 is built from 13 residues. The germline V gene has CDR1 MNHEY and CDR2 SVGAGI. The junction had 4 bases not matched to a gene; V was cut back by 6 bases and J by 4 bases. The CDR3 region has the DNA TGTGCCAGCAGGCAGGGGGCGGCCACTGAAGCTTTCTTT. This translates into CASRQGAATEAFF.

In this sample, this clone turned up a few times. The V call is TRBV6-1, the J call TRBJ1-2; 8 bases are shared with TRBD1. The trim removed 0 bases at V and 1 base at J, leaving 7 bases unmatched. In germline, CDR1 is MNHNS, CDR2 SASEGT. The CDR3 extends over 17 amino acids. The CDR3 here is CASSEAVPDRVNYGYTF. In DNA, the CDR3 is TGTGCCAGCAGTGAAGCGGTGCCGGACAGGGTTAACTATGGCTACACCTTC.

The J gene is TRBJ2-3, the V gene TRBV29-1, with D possibly matching TRBD2 (6 bases). The CDR3 has 14 residues. V shed 4 bases and J shed 3 bases, with 14 bases lying between them. Per germline, CDR1 SQVTM and CDR2 ANQGSEA. DNA for the CDR3: TGCAGCGTTGTCAAGCGTGGGGGGACAGATACGCAGTATTTT. Its translation: CSVVKRGGTDTQYF.

This clone showed up many times. The chain carries TRBV19 and TRBJ2-1; D is undetermined. The CDR3 covers 16 residues. Per the germline V gene, CDR1 is LNHDA and CDR2 is SQIVND (reference sequence). Trimming removed 5 bases at V and 0 bases at J, with 14 bases between. The CDR3, as DNA: TGTGCCAGTAGTCTATTACCCCTTAACTCCTACAATGAGCAGTTCTTC. As protein: CASSLLPLNSYNEQFF. Full variable domain (rest looked up from reference TRBV19 and TRBJ2-1): DGGITQSPKYLFRKEGQNVTLSCEQNLNHDAMYWYRQDPGQGLRLIYYSQIVNDFQKGDIAEGYSVSREKKESFPLTVTSAQKNPTAFYLCASSLLPLNSYNEQFFGPGTRLTVL.

The chain combines TRBV30 with TRBJ2-1; unclear D gene. The CDR3 runs 11 residues. Trimming removed 5 bases at V and 8 bases at J, with 10 bases between. The V gene's germline CDR1 is GTSNPN and CDR2 SVGIG (reference sequence). The CDR3 DNA is TGTGCCTGGGGCGGAGTGGATGAGCAGTTCTTC. Amino acids: CAWGGVDEQFF.

The V and J genes are TRBV11-2 and TRBJ2-7, with D perhaps TRBD1 (5 bases). The germline gives CDR1 SGHAT, CDR2 FQNNGV. V lost 1 base and J lost 2, with 6 bases in between. The CDR3 has 13 amino acids. CDR3 bases: TGTGCCAGCAGCTTAGGCAGGGCCTACGAGCAGTACTTC. As protein: CASSLGRAYEQYF.

This chain links TRBV24-1 with TRBJ1-4; no definite D call. Trimming took off 4 bases at V and 8 bases at J, with 13 bases between the two ends. Germline CDR1 and CDR2: KGHDR and SFDVKD. The CDR3 sequence is 14 residues long. CDR3 bases: TGTGCCACCAGTGACTCGGCCGCGAGGGAAAAACTGTTTTTT. Protein: CATSDSAAREKLFF.

V and J are TRBV12-3 or TRBV12-4 and TRBJ2-1; possibly TRBD1 for D (6 bases). The CDR3 is 13 residues long. The germline V and J ends were trimmed by 6 bases and 6 bases, with 12 bases remaining between them. This CDR3 reads CASSNGQPNEQFF. DNA of the CDR3: TGTGCCAGCAGCAACGGACAGCCCAATGAGCAGTTCTTC.

The J gene is TRBJ2-7, the V gene TRBV20-1; 7 nucleotides line up with TRBD1. Germline V gene lookup returns CDR1 DFQATT and CDR2 SNEGSKA (reference sequence). There are 14 residues in the CDR3. Unmatched junction bases numbered 14, after V lost 5 bases and J lost 7 bases. The CDR3 DNA sequence: TGCAGTGCTCGTGAAGGACAGGACCCCTTGGAGCAGTACTTC. Residues: CSAREGQDPLEQYF.

As regards this clone: This specimen includes other DNA sequences encoding the same CDR3. J is TRBJ1-5 and V is TRBV6-5, with D maybe TRBD1 (6 bases). The germline V and J ends were trimmed by 6 bases and 2 bases, with 8 bases remaining between them. The CDR3 runs to 13 residues. CDR1 is MNHEY, CDR2 SVGAGI, per germline. CDR3 sequence reads: CASSRQGNQPQHF. For the CDR3, the DNA is TGTGCCAGCAGCCGACAGGGCAATCAGCCCCAGCATTTT.

The chain recombines TRBV21-1 with TRBJ1-5. TRBV21-1 is described as a pseudogene. The CDR3 sequence is 15 residues long. CDR3 DNA: TGTGCCAGCAGCAAAGGGTCGGTAGGCAATCAGCCCCAGCATTTT. Amino acids: CASSKGSVGNQPQHF.

The chain combines TRBV5-1 with TRBJ1-1; D uncertain. With 4 bases removed from V and 0 bases from J, the gap between germline ends came to 13 bases. The CDR3 length is 15 residues. Germline CDR1 reads SGHRS; CDR2 reads YFSETQ. This CDR3 reads CASSPQRVMNTEAFF. The DNA of the CDR3 is TGCGCCAGCAGCCCCCAGCGGGTGATGAACACTGAAGCTTTCTTT.

This rearrangement joins TRBV19 to TRBJ1-2; the D is unclear. V dropped 5 bases and J dropped 8 bases, with 30 bases sitting between them. Germline V CDR1 and CDR2: LNHDA, SQIVND (reference sequence). The CDR3 has 18 residues. The CDR3 here is CASSPGGVQTGSSPGYTF. The CDR3 coding sequence is TGTGCCAGTAGTCCCGGAGGTGTACAGACGGGATCGTCTCCCGGCTACACCTTC.

V gene TRBV6-5 combines with J gene TRBJ2-3; D might be TRBD2 (7 bases). Germline CDR1 reads MNHEY; CDR2 reads SVGAGI. The CDR3 has 15 residues. Trimming took off 11 bases at V and 2 bases at J, with 20 bases between the two ends. The CDR3 region is CAGGGQRGYTDTQYF. The CDR3 DNA reads as TGTGCCGGGGGGGGGCAGCGGGGATACACAGATACGCAGTATTTT.

This clone has more than one count but fewer than ten. The CDR3 DNA reads TGTGCCAGCAGTGAATGGTCCGGACAGGGCGCCAATGAGCAGTTCTTC. Translation gives CASSEWSGQGANEQFF. The chain employs TRBV6-1 and TRBJ2-1; TRBD1 agrees at 8 bases. V lost 2 bases, J lost 6 bases, and 9 bases stayed unmatched. Germline CDR1 reads MNHNS; CDR2 reads SASEGT. The CDR3 runs to 16 residues.

This chain joins TRBV19 and TRBJ2-3; D is perhaps TRBD1 (6 bases). Germline V gives CDR1 LNHDA, CDR2 SQIVND (reference sequence). CDR3 length equals 12 residues. V lost 3 bases, J lost 6 bases, and 7 bases lay in between. The CDR3 DNA sequence: TGTGCCAGTAGTATCGACAGGGATACGCAGTATTTT. It yields the protein CASSIDRDTQYF.

The rearrangement joins TRBV10-3 to TRBJ2-3; 8 bases agree with TRBD2. Germline CDR1 and CDR2: ENHRY and SYGVKD. The CDR3 has 15 residues. V dropped 4 bases and J dropped 3; count of bases not matched to a gene: 6. In DNA, the CDR3 is TGTGCCATCAGTGTCGGGGGGGCCAGTACAGATACGCAGTATTTT. Amino acids: CAISVGGASTDTQYF.

The V call is TRBV24-1, the J call TRBJ2-1; 8 bases agree with TRBD1. V lost 7 bases and J lost 6; bases outside the gene matches: 10. Germline V gene lookup returns CDR1 KGHDR and CDR2 SFDVKD. This CDR3 comprises 15 residues. The CDR3 is CATSARDRLVNEQFF. The CDR3 nucleotides are TGTGCCACCAGCGCCCGGGACAGGTTAGTCAATGAGCAGTTCTTC.

V gene TRBV7-9 combines with J gene TRBJ2-1; 12 nucleotides match TRBD2. Losses at the gene ends were 3 bases for V and 6 bases for J; bases not matched to a gene: 6. CDR1 SEHNR and CDR2 FQNEAQ come from the germline V gene (reference sequence). There are 16 residues in the CDR3. Written as DNA, the CDR3 is TGTGCCAGCAGCTTCCTAGCGGGGGGGCGTTCCAATGAGCAGTTCTTC. Translated, it gives CASSFLAGGRSNEQFF.

The gene calls are TRBV7-3 and TRBJ1-2; the match to TRBD1 covers 9 bases. The germline V gene has CDR1 SGHTA and CDR2 FQGTGA. V lost 0 bases to trimming and J lost 7 bases; unmatched junction nucleotides: 6. The CDR3 is 15 amino acids. The CDR3 reads CASSLTGTGLGGYTF. As DNA, the CDR3 is TGTGCCAGCAGCTTAACGGGGACAGGGTTAGGTGGCTACACCTTC. The complete variable domain, with remaining parts taken from reference TRBV7-3 and TRBJ1-2, reads GAGVSQTPSNKVTEKGKYVELRCDPISGHTALYWYRQSLGQGPEFLIYFQGTGAADDSGLPNDRFFAVRPEGSVSTLKIQRTERGDSAVYLCASSLTGTGLGGYTFGSGTRLTVV.

This chain connects TRBV19 to TRBJ1-1, with D unclear. Germline lookup yields CDR1 LNHDA and CDR2 SQIVND (reference sequence). The V end was cut by 6 bases, the J end by 4 bases, with 12 bases between. This CDR3 region has 13 residues. CDR3 sequence reads: CASSRPGGTEAFF. In nucleotides, the CDR3 is TGTGCCAGTAGCCGCCCCGGAGGCACTGAAGCTTTCTTT. Full variable domain (missing parts from reference TRBV19 and TRBJ1-1): DGGITQSPKYLFRKEGQNVTLSCEQNLNHDAMYWYRQDPGQGLRLIYYSQIVNDFQKGDIAEGYSVSREKKESFPLTVTSAQKNPTAFYLCASSRPGGTEAFFGQGTRLTVV.

This clone was detected once. The chain links TRBV7-3 to TRBJ2-2, with 7 positions matching TRBD2. The CDR3 has 15 residues. Germline lookup yields CDR1 SGHTA and CDR2 FQGTGA. The V segment lost 4 bases and the J segment 4 bases; nucleotides outside the gene matches: 6. Written as DNA, the CDR3 is TGTGCCAGCAGCTCAGGGCCGGGGGGCACCGGGGAGCTGTTTTTT. Amino acids: CASSSGPGGTGELFF.

This sequence joins TRBV10-2 and TRBJ1-2; tentative D call: TRBD1 (6 bases). Trimming shortened V by 2 bases and J by 5 bases, and 15 bases separated the two germline ends. Germline V gene data show CDR1 as WSHSY and CDR2 as SAAADI. The CDR3 loop spans 15 amino acids. The CDR3: CASSETGIGQYGYTF. DNA for the CDR3: TGCGCCAGCAGTGAGACAGGGATTGGGCAATATGGCTACACCTTC.

This clone has more than one count but fewer than ten. The chain has TRBV18 and TRBJ2-3; 8 positions match TRBD2. The J segment lost 5 bases and the V segment lost 6 bases, leaving 13 bases of the junction unmatched. Germline CDR1 KGHSH, CDR2 LQKENI. There are 16 residues in the CDR3. The CDR3 region is CASSPPRGLVGDTQYF. The CDR3 nucleotides read TGTGCCAGCTCGCCCCCACGGGGACTAGTTGGAGATACGCAGTATTTT. Based on the CDR3 plus reference TRBV18 and TRBJ2-3, the full variable domain is NAGVMQNPRHLVRRRGQEARLRCSPMKGHSHVYWYRQLPEEGLKFMVYLQKENIIDESGMPKERFSAEFPKEGPSILRIQQVVRGDSAAYFCASSPPRGLVGDTQYFGPGTRLTVL.

This clone was observed a single time. The J gene is TRBJ2-1, the V gene TRBV9, with D unresolved. Trimming took 0 bases from V and 0 from J, leaving 10 bases between them. Germline V gives CDR1 SGDLS, CDR2 YYNGEE. The CDR3 length is 16 residues. The CDR3: CASSVGWASSYNEQFF. The CDR3 nucleotides read TGTGCCAGCAGCGTAGGTTGGGCAAGCTCCTACAATGAGCAGTTCTTC.

The chain combines TRBV30 with TRBJ1-1, with D possibly matching TRBD1 (6 bases). This CDR3 contains 14 residues. Germline V gene sequence: CDR1 GTSNPN, CDR2 SVGIG (reference sequence). Trimming removed 2 bases at V and 0 bases at J, with 10 bases between. CDR3 in amino acids: CAWSLGHLNTEAFF. CDR3 nucleotide sequence: TGTGCCTGGAGTCTGGGACATTTGAACACTGAAGCTTTCTTT.

V is TRBV30 and J is TRBJ2-3; the D is unclear. CDR3 size: 13 residues. Trimming shortened V by 3 bases and J by 7 bases, and 14 bases separated the two germline ends. Germline CDR1 GTSNPN, CDR2 SVGIG (reference sequence). The CDR3 region is CAWSKLTMNTQYF. DNA for the CDR3: TGTGCCTGGAGCAAACTAACTATGAATACGCAGTATTTT.

The chain has TRBV24-1 and TRBJ1-2; no clear D gene. Trimming cost V 4 bases and J 4 bases, with 9 bases left between them. The germline V gene encodes CDR1 KGHDR and CDR2 SFDVKD. The CDR3 sequence is 13 residues long. CDR3 sequence: CATSDRLAYGYTF. The CDR3 DNA reads TGTGCCACCAGTGACAGGTTGGCCTATGGCTACACCTTC.